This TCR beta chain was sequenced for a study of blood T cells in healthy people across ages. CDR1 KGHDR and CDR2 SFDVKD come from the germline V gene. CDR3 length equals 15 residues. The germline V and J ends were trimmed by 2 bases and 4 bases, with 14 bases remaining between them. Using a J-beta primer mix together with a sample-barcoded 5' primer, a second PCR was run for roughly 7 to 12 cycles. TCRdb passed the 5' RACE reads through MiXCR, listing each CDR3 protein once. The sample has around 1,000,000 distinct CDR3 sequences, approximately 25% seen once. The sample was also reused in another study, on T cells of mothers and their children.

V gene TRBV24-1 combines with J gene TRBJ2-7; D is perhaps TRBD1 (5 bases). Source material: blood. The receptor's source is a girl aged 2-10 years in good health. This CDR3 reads CATSDSRGFTYEQYF. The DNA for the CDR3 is TGTGCCACCAGTGATTCTAGGGGATTTACGTACGAGCAGTACTTC.